Sequencing of this T cell receptor beta chain was carried out in a study of blood T cell repertoires in COVID-19. Study at large: From the United States, Italy and Spain came samples of acute and convalescent COVID-19.

In the authors' methods: Reference gene primers were amplified, and this amplification served to estimate nucleated cell counts. Method: immunoSEQ multiplex PCR; TCRdb's copy keeps in-frame clones and lacks some. V, J and clone size are those of that table, while D and trimming were read from the DNA. The sample consists of around 210,000 clones, 75% to 85% of them appearing once. The CDR3 loop spans 16 amino acids. V was pared by 0 bases and J by 3 bases, with 11 bases between. Germline V CDR1 and CDR2: MNHEY, SMNVEV (reference sequence). Sequencing was performed on peripheral blood. The genes are TRBV27 and TRBJ2-2; D not resolved. This TCR came from a human donor in a cohort sampled during active COVID-19. The CDR3 loop reads CASSLSKYSHTGELFF. CDR3 nucleotide sequence: TGTGCCAGCAGTTTATCGAAGTACTCTCACACCGGGGAGCTGTTTTTT.